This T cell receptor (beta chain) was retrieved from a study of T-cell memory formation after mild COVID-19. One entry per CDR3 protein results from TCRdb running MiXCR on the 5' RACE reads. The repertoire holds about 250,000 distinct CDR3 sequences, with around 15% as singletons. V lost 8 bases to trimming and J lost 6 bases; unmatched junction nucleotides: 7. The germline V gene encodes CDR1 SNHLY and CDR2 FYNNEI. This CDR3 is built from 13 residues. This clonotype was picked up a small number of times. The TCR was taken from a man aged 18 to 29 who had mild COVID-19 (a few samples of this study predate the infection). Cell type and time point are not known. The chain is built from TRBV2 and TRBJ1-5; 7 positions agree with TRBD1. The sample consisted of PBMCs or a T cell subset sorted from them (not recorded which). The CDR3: CASGLEGAQPQHF. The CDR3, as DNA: TGTGCCAGCGGTTTGGAGGGGGCTCAGCCCCAGCATTTT.